The 13 T cell receptor beta chains presented below share a single source sample, sequenced in a study of Ad26.COV2.S vaccination and SARS-CoV-2 variants. As to treatment: some 20 received Ad26.COV2.S at low or high dose, single or two shots; 5 received placebo; per-sample allocation not given. Collection of the samples took place on day 63 after the first injection of vaccine or placebo. The assay was immunoSEQ multiplex PCR, and TCRdb's table has in-frame clones only and misses some. The sample holds around 300,000 clones, roughly 88% seen once. The sample was peripheral blood, taken in a trial of Ad26.COV2.S vaccine versus placebo. Receptors were obtained from a person aged 18-60 years who received the Ad26.COV2.S COVID-19 vaccine or a placebo.

The chain couples TRBV11-2 to TRBJ2-1; 9 nucleotides match TRBD2. V lost 3 bases, J lost 4 bases, and 4 bases stayed unmatched. The CDR3 totals 15 residues. Germline V gene lookup returns CDR1 SGHAT and CDR2 FQNNGV. DNA of the CDR3: TGTGCCAGCAGCTTTCTAGCGGGACCTTACAATGAGCAGTTCTTC. The encoded protein is CASSFLAGPYNEQFF.

V usage is TRBV4-3 and J usage is TRBJ1-2; 8 bases are a match to TRBD1. CDR1 is LGHNA and CDR2 is YSLEER in the germline V gene. V dropped 1 base and J dropped 3; count of bases not matched to a gene: 4. The CDR3 loop spans 15 amino acids. The CDR3 loop is CASSQGTGSYYGYTF. DNA for the CDR3: TGCGCCAGCAGCCAAGGGACAGGGTCCTACTATGGCTACACCTTC.

Concerning this clone itself: One junction end disagrees with the germline gene, perhaps due to a read error. The chain is built from TRBV7-2 and TRBJ1-1; D is unclear. CDR1 is SGHTA, CDR2 FQGNSA, per germline. The CDR3 runs 15 residues. The CDR3 nucleotides are TGTGCCAGCGGCTTCCTGAGGACCATGAACACTGAAGCTTTCTTT. Translated: CASGFLRTMNTEAFF.

V is TRBV10-3 and J is TRBJ2-1, with 9 bases that match TRBD2. Germline V gene data show CDR1 as ENHRY and CDR2 as SYGVKD. The CDR3 has 15 amino acids. V shed 0 bases, J shed 4 bases, and the junction held 1 base outside the gene matches. The CDR3 protein is CAISESSGSYNEQFF. The CDR3 nucleotides are TGTGCCATCAGTGAGTCTAGCGGGAGTTACAATGAGCAGTTCTTC.

The V call is TRBV4-1, the J call TRBJ2-7; no firm D call. CDR3 length: 13 residues. Germline V CDR1 and CDR2: MGHRA, YSYEKL. The V gene lost 1 base and the J gene lost 4 bases, with 8 bases spanning the gap. The CDR3 DNA sequence: TGCGCCAGCAGCCAAGGGGCAGTTTACGAGCAGTACTTC. This encodes CASSQGAVYEQYF.

The CDR3 loop reads CASSYSVGGLVYGYTF. DNA for the CDR3: TGTGCCAGCAGTTACTCGGTCGGGGGGCTGGTCTATGGCTACACCTTC. The chain is built from TRBV6-5 and TRBJ1-2, with D possibly matching TRBD1 (6 bases). The germline V gene encodes CDR1 MNHEY and CDR2 SVGAGI. V was cut by 0 bases and J by 4 bases, with 15 bases left in between. The CDR3 runs 16 residues.

The J gene is TRBJ1-5, the V gene TRBV4-3, with D perhaps TRBD1 (5 bases). The germline V gene has CDR1 LGHNA and CDR2 YSLEER. V gave up 0 bases and J gave up 4 bases, with 16 bases separating them. This CDR3 has 17 residues. The CDR3 DNA is TGCGCCAGCAGCCAAGATCCGGCCGGGGGGAGTAATCAGCCCCAGCATTTT. Its protein is CASSQDPAGGSNQPQHF.

The rearrangement links TRBV25-1 to TRBJ1-3; 7 nucleotides match TRBD1. V shed 3 bases and J 3 bases; nucleotides not matched to a gene: 8. The CDR3 consists of 16 residues. CDR1 is MGHDK and CDR2 is SYGVNS in the germline V gene. CDR3 coding DNA: TGTGCCAGCAGTGACCTCCCAGGGGGGGGTGGAAACACCATATATTTT. Protein product: CASSDLPGGGGNTIYF.

The chain links TRBV7-2 to TRBJ2-3, with 10 bases lining up with TRBD2. Germline V gene data show CDR1 as SGHTA and CDR2 as FQGNSA. The CDR3 is 15 amino acids. V lost 3 bases, J lost 1 base, and 1 base stayed unmatched. CDR3 nucleotide sequence: TGTGCCAGCAGCTTTCTAGCGGGGGGCACAGATACGCAGTATTTT. It yields the protein CASSFLAGGTDTQYF.

V gene TRBV28 combines with J gene TRBJ2-7; D possibly corresponds to TRBD1 (6 bases). With 5 bases removed from V and 5 bases from J, the gap between germline ends came to 13 bases. The CDR3 has 13 residues. The germline gives CDR1 MDHEN, CDR2 SYDVKM. The CDR3 nucleotides read TGTGCCAGCAGTCTGAGGACAGTCCACGAGCAGTACGTC. It codes for CASSLRTVHEQYV.

This clone has just one count. The chain couples TRBV3-1 (or the pseudogene TRBV3-2) to TRBJ1-4; TRBD1 is a possible D gene (5 bases). CDR1 is LGHDT and CDR2 is YNNKEL in the germline V gene (reference sequence). This CDR3 region has 16 residues. Trimming left V 4 bases short and J 5 bases short, with 17 bases between. For the CDR3, the DNA is TGTGCCAGCAGCCCCGTGTCCGGGACGAGGAATGAAAAACTGTTTTTT. It codes for CASSPVSGTRNEKLFF.

This clone appeared a single time. The chain employs TRBV5-1 and TRBJ1-1; 7 nucleotides line up with TRBD1. Germline-derived CDR1 and CDR2 are SGHRS and YFSETQ. J was trimmed by 7 bases and V by 2 bases; bases with no gene match: 5. This CDR3 is built from 13 residues. The CDR3 DNA reads as TGCGCCAGCAGCTTACTCCAGGGGGGTGAAGCTTTCTTT. As protein: CASSLLQGGEAFF.

This chain joins TRBV5-6 and TRBJ1-2; no firm D call. CDR1 SGHDT and CDR2 YYEEEE come from the germline V gene. V gave up 1 base and J gave up 4 bases, with 11 bases separating them. CDR3 size: 14 residues. DNA of the CDR3: TGTGCCAGCAGCTTGATTCAGGAACTCTATGGCTACACCTTC. Protein product: CASSLIQELYGYTF.